These T cell receptor beta chains were read from a single sample in a study of blood T cell repertoires in COVID-19. This table comes from immunoSEQ multiplex PCR, and its TCRdb copy is limited to in-frame clones, with some not included. This table has roughly 61,000 clones, just over 70% appearing once. Sequenced sample: PBMCs or T cells enriched from blood (not recorded which). Receptors originate from a woman in her sixties who had been exposed to COVID-19. Each CDR3 is given with its conserved first and last residue. D genes are given only for firm matches. Size tells how often a clone was seen (once, few, many) or the class of an expanded clone, and some rows leave it out.

J: TRBJ1-6; D: TRBD1; V: TRBV10-3; size: NA; CDR3: CAISDGQGANSPLHF; DNA: TGTGCCATCAGTGACGGACAGGGAGCTAATTCACCCCTCCACTTT
J: TRBJ2-3; D: NA; V: TRBV19; size: NA; CDR3: CASTPFGAGRDSDTQYF; DNA: TGTGCCAGTACCCCATTTGGGGCAGGAAGAGACTCAGATACGCAGTATTTT
J: TRBJ2-7; D: TRBD1; V: TRBV5-5; size: NA; CDR3: CASSLRTGDWDEQYF; DNA: TGTGCCAGCAGCTTACGGACAGGGGATTGGGACGAGCAGTACTTC
J: TRBJ2-2; D: TRBD2; V: TRBV11-3; size: NA; CDR3: CASSFIAGSMGTGELFF; DNA: TGTGCCAGCAGCTTTATAGCGGGGTCGATGGGCACCGGGGAGCTGTTTTTT
J: TRBJ1-2; D: NA; V: TRBV30; size: NA; CDR3: CAWSVHVYGYTF; DNA: TGTGCCTGGAGTGTACACGTCTATGGCTACACCTTC
J: TRBJ2-7; D: TRBD2; V: TRBV20-1; size: few; CDR3: CSASSGLAGWDEQYF; DNA: TGCAGTGCTAGTTCGGGACTAGCGGGATGGGACGAGCAGTACTTC
J: TRBJ2-1; D: NA; V: TRBV2; size: NA; CDR3: CAIQWGHQFF; DNA: TGTGCCATCCAGTGGGGGCACCAGTTCTTC
J: TRBJ1-4; D: NA; V: TRBV6-5; size: NA; CDR3: CASNSGHSLEKLFF; DNA: TGTGCCAGCAACTCGGGACACTCCCTAGAAAAACTGTTTTTT
J: TRBJ2-6; D: TRBD2; V: TRBV9; size: NA; CDR3: CASSVASGGTGANVLTF; DNA: TGTGCCAGCAGCGTCGCTAGCGGGGGGACTGGGGCCAACGTCCTGACTTTC
J: TRBJ2-7; D: NA; V: TRBV18; size: few; CDR3: CASSPPKGTYEQYF; DNA: TGTGCCAGCTCACCACCGAAGGGGACCTACGAGCAGTACTTC
J: TRBJ2-7; D: NA; V: TRBV28; size: NA; CDR3: CASSPTGSSYEQYF; DNA: TGTGCCAGCAGTCCAACAGGGAGCTCCTACGAGCAGTACTTC
J: TRBJ1-2; D: NA; V: TRBV19; size: NA; CDR3: CASSPPGFQSYGYTF; DNA: TGTGCCAGTAGCCCCCCCGGGTTTCAGTCCTATGGCTACACCTTC
J: TRBJ1-5; D: NA; V: TRBV18; size: NA; CDR3: CASSPGGRERQPQHF; DNA: TGTGCCAGCTCACCTGGGGGCAGAGAAAGGCAGCCCCAGCATTTT
J: TRBJ2-1; D: NA; V: TRBV19; size: few; CDR3: CASRTPYNEQFF; DNA: TGTGCCAGTAGGACTCCCTACAATGAGCAGTTCTTC
J: TRBJ2-1; D: NA; V: TRBV28; size: NA; CDR3: CASSIPGTIYNEQFF; DNA: TGTGCCAGCAGTATACCCGGGACAATCTACAATGAGCAGTTCTTC
J: TRBJ1-3; D: NA; V: TRBV12-1; size: NA; CDR3: CASSKGTVNTGNTIYF; DNA: TGTGCCAGCAGCAAAGGGACAGTAAACACTGGAAACACCATATATTTT
J: TRBJ2-3; D: NA; V: TRBV11-2; size: NA; CDR3: CASSLAGSSTDTQYF; DNA: TGTGCCAGCAGCTTAGCGGGATCTAGCACAGATACGCAGTATTTT
J: TRBJ1-1; D: TRBD1; V: TRBV19; size: NA; CDR3: CASIRGQANTEAFF; DNA: TGTGCCAGTATTAGGGGACAGGCGAACACTGAAGCTTTCTTT
J: TRBJ1-2; D: TRBD1; V: TRBV29-1; size: NA; CDR3: CSAGSGTEFTNYGYTF; DNA: TGCAGCGCCGGATCCGGGACAGAATTCACTAACTATGGCTACACCTTC
J: TRBJ2-3; D: TRBD2; V: TRBV30; size: NA; CDR3: CAWSVQASGDTQYF; DNA: TGTGCCTGGAGTGTACAGGCTAGCGGAGATACGCAGTATTTT
J: TRBJ1-2; D: TRBD1; V: TRBV24-1; size: NA; CDR3: CATSDGARQGIHYGYTF; DNA: TGTGCCACCAGTGATGGGGCGAGACAGGGTATACACTATGGCTACACCTTC
J: TRBJ1-6; D: NA; V: TRBV5-8; size: NA; CDR3: CASSKWTRPLHF; DNA: TGTGCCAGCAGCAAATGGACAAGACCCCTCCACTTT
J: TRBJ2-3; D: TRBD2; V: TRBV28; size: NA; CDR3: CASSLMAGVSDTQYF; DNA: TGTGCCAGCAGTTTAATGGCGGGGGTTTCAGATACGCAGTATTTT
J: TRBJ1-1; D: TRBD1; V: TRBV27; size: NA; CDR3: CASRPNEDRVAFF; DNA: TGTGCCAGCAGACCCAACGAAGACAGGGTGGCTTTCTTT
J: TRBJ2-5; D: NA; V: TRBV5-1; size: NA; CDR3: CASGGLQETQYF; DNA: TGCGCCAGCGGGGGGTTACAAGAGACCCAGTACTTC
J: TRBJ2-3; D: NA; V: TRBV27; size: NA; CDR3: CASSGARSDTQYF; DNA: TGTGCCAGCAGTGGGGCACGGTCAGATACGCAGTATTTT
J: TRBJ1-2; D: TRBD1; V: TRBV6-5; size: NA; CDR3: CASRTTGAYGYTF; DNA: TGTGCCAGCAGAACTACAGGGGCCTATGGCTACACCTTC
J: TRBJ1-2; D: NA; V: TRBV30; size: NA; CDR3: CAWTGYSYGYTF; DNA: TGTGCCTGGACAGGGTATAGCTATGGCTACACCTTC
J: TRBJ2-4; D: TRBD2; V: TRBV19; size: NA; CDR3: CASSPAGDLRTKNIQYF; DNA: TGTGCCAGTAGCCCAGCGGGAGATTTAAGAACCAAAAACATTCAGTACTTC
J: TRBJ1-5; D: NA; V: TRBV15; size: few; CDR3: CATSASFNQPQHF; DNA: TGTGCCACCAGCGCAAGCTTTAATCAGCCCCAGCATTTT
J: TRBJ1-2; D: NA; V: TRBV7-9; size: many; CDR3: CASSPSGSNYGYTF; DNA: TGTGCCAGCAGCCCCTCGGGGAGTAACTATGGCTACACCTTC
J: TRBJ1-1; D: NA; V: TRBV27; size: NA; CDR3: CASSLETGNTEAFF; DNA: TGTGCCAGCAGTTTAGAGACAGGGAACACTGAAGCTTTCTTT
J: TRBJ1-5; D: TRBD1; V: TRBV6-5; size: NA; CDR3: CASSRDSSSNQPQHF; DNA: TGTGCCAGCAGTCGGGACAGTTCAAGCAATCAGCCCCAGCATTTT
J: TRBJ2-1; D: TRBD2; V: TRBV30; size: NA; CDR3: CAWSLLAGGPYNEQFF; DNA: TGTGCCTGGAGTCTCTTAGCGGGAGGTCCCTACAATGAGCAGTTCTTC
J: TRBJ2-7; D: NA; V: TRBV3-1/TRBV3-2; size: once; CDR3: CASSLRRTYEQYF; DNA: TGTGCCAGCAGTTTAAGGCGGACCTACGAGCAGTACTTC
J: TRBJ2-1; D: TRBD2; V: TRBV7-2; size: NA; CDR3: CASSLERGRYNEQFF; DNA: TGTGCCAGCAGCTTAGAGCGGGGCCGCTACAATGAGCAGTTCTTC
J: TRBJ2-5; D: TRBD1; V: TRBV9; size: few; CDR3: CASSPRQGVSQETQYF; DNA: TGTGCCAGCAGCCCACGACAGGGGGTAAGCCAAGAGACCCAGTACTTC
J: TRBJ1-5; D: NA; V: TRBV28; size: NA; CDR3: CASSPNGQNSNQPQHF; DNA: TGTGCCAGCAGTCCAAACGGACAGAATAGCAATCAGCCCCAGCATTTT
J: TRBJ2-3; D: NA; V: TRBV28; size: NA; CDR3: CASSLRRLGTDTQYF; DNA: TGTGCCAGCAGTTTAAGGCGACTAGGGACAGATACGCAGTATTTT
J: TRBJ1-2; D: NA; V: TRBV19; size: NA; CDR3: CASTRGRGGYTF; DNA: TGTGCCAGCACTCGAGGTAGGGGAGGCTACACCTTC
J: TRBJ1-1; D: TRBD1; V: TRBV18; size: once; CDR3: CASSFAVQGPHTEAFF; DNA: TGTGCCAGCTCTTTCGCAGTACAGGGGCCCCACACTGAAGCTTTCTTT
J: TRBJ1-2; D: TRBD1; V: TRBV5-6; size: NA; CDR3: CASSTKQGHYGYTF; DNA: TGTGCCAGCAGCACCAAACAGGGGCACTATGGCTACACCTTC
J: TRBJ1-1; D: NA; V: TRBV6-2/TRBV6-3; size: NA; CDR3: CASSDYRVTEAFF; DNA: TGTGCCAGCAGTGACTACAGGGTTACTGAAGCTTTCTTT
J: TRBJ2-5; D: NA; V: TRBV5-1; size: NA; CDR3: CASSLVPGEETQYF; DNA: TGCGCCAGCAGCTTGGTACCGGGGGAAGAGACCCAGTACTTC
J: TRBJ1-5; D: NA; V: TRBV2; size: NA; CDR3: CASSDGQPQHF; DNA: TGTGCCAGCAGTGACGGTCAGCCCCAGCATTTT
J: TRBJ1-1; D: NA; V: TRBV9; size: once; CDR3: CASSVEADLNTEAFF; DNA: TGTGCCAGCAGCGTAGAGGCAGACTTGAACACTGAAGCTTTCTTT